Given below is one T cell receptor (beta chain) in context. Germline assignment: CDR1 ENHRY and CDR2 SYGVKD. Deletions cut 8 bases from V and 4 bases from J, with 11 bases between. This CDR3 region has 12 residues. Random hexamers were used to reverse transcribe the RNA input (about 0.45 to 1 ug). TCR beta CDR3 was amplified by immunoSEQ multiplex PCR. This amplification extended across 54 Vbeta and 13 Jbeta segments. TCRdb itself ran the immunoSEQ multiplex PCR reads through MiXCR, one entry per CDR3 protein. The table lists fewer than 150,000 distinct CDR3 sequences, around 90% of them singletons. The authors negatively isolated CD8+ and CD4+ T cells and FACS-enriched TEMRA cells. These data originate in a study of CD8 T cells in Susac syndrome.

The sample consisted of CD8+ T cells from PBMCs. J is TRBJ2-5 and V is TRBV10-3; no clear D. This receptor was taken from a human donor with multiple sclerosis. DNA for the CDR3: TGTGCCATCCAGGATTCAACAGAGACCCAGTACTTC. Protein: CAIQDSTETQYF.